This passage covers 20 T cell receptor beta chains from one sample sequenced in a study of T-cell memory formation after mild COVID-19 (dated by TCRdb to about 2021). Libraries were made using 5' RACE. The instrument was an Illumina NovaSeq 6000. TCRdb's own reprocessing of the public reads used fastp at Q25 and MiXCR and kept productive beta chains. Each record represents a unique CDR3 protein, reported with the most common genes and DNA among its rows. Across this sample there are around 300,000 distinct CDR3 sequences, with around an eighth seen only once. The top ten clonotypes cover roughly a fifth of the sample. The source material was PBMCs or a T cell subset sorted from them (not recorded which). Source of these receptors: a man between 18 and 29 years old who had mild COVID-19 (a few samples of this study predate the infection). The sample titles of this study are shuffled in the database, so cell type and time point are left out; the donor was told from shared clones.

The chain links TRBV20-1 to TRBJ1-5, with D maybe TRBD1 (5 bases). The CDR3 sequence is 12 residues long. Germline values: CDR1 DFQATT, CDR2 SNEGSKA (reference sequence). Trimming left V 3 bases short and J 4 bases short, with 7 bases between. The CDR3 DNA reads TGCAGTGCTAGCGGGGGGAATCAGCCCCAGCATTTT. This codes for CSASGGNQPQHF.

This clonotype appeared a few times. The rearrangement links TRBV15 to TRBJ2-2, with TRBD2 matching 8 bases. The CDR3 runs to 16 residues. J was trimmed by 4 bases and V by 1 base; bases with no gene match: 5. The germline V gene encodes CDR1 LNHNV and CDR2 YYDKDF (reference sequence). The CDR3 loop reads CATSRAGGRGTGELFF. The CDR3 DNA is TGTGCCACCAGCAGAGCGGGGGGGCGTGGCACCGGGGAGCTGTTTTTT.

The V call is TRBV9, the J call TRBJ2-5, with D perhaps TRBD2 (7 bases). The CDR3 length is 17 residues. Germline V gives CDR1 SGDLS, CDR2 YYNGEE. Between the trimmed V and J ends, which lost 1 base and 1 base, there was a span of 17 bases. For the CDR3, the DNA is TGTGCCAGCAGCGTAATGGGGGGGGCCCCTTCCCAAGAGACCCAGTACTTC. Translated: CASSVMGGAPSQETQYF.

J is TRBJ2-7 and V is TRBV12-3 or TRBV12-4; D is ambiguous. This CDR3 contains 13 residues. V shed 2 bases and J shed 4 bases, with 9 bases lying between them. This chain's CDR3 is CASSLKLTYEQYV. CDR3 sequence (DNA): TGTGCCAGCAGTTTAAAACTAACTTACGAGCAGTACGTC.

This clonotype was found a few times. CDR3 sequence: CATSDFEGPDGEQFF. The CDR3 nucleotides read TGTGCCACCAGTGATTTTGAGGGACCGGATGGGGAGCAGTTCTTC. This chain links TRBV24-1 with TRBJ2-1, with D perhaps being TRBD1 or TRBD2 (5 bases each). This CDR3 contains 15 residues. Germline V gene lookup returns CDR1 KGHDR and CDR2 SFDVKD. Trimming took off 1 base at V and 10 bases at J, with 16 bases between the two ends.

This clonotype came up many times. The genes are TRBV10-3 and TRBJ2-1; possible D gene TRBD1, 7 bases. CDR3 length: 14 residues. V lost 8 bases to trimming and J lost 6 bases, with 17 bases between them. Germline loops: CDR1 ENHRY, CDR2 SYGVKD. The CDR3, as DNA: TGTGCCATCGGGGGGTCGGACAGGCTCAATGAGCAGTTCTTC. Its protein product is CAIGGSDRLNEQFF.

This clonotype was counted a few times. The CDR3 DNA reads TGCAGTGCTGCCCCGGGGGGGCGAGTATATGAGCAGTTCTTC. This codes for CSAAPGGRVYEQFF. The chain combines TRBV20-1 with TRBJ2-1; 8 bases line up with TRBD2. Germline CDR1 and CDR2: DFQATT and SNEGSKA (reference sequence). The CDR3 totals 14 residues. The junction had 11 bases not matched to a gene; V was cut back by 5 bases and J by 8 bases.

This clonotype has more than one count but fewer than ten. The chain combines TRBV4-3 with TRBJ2-7; maybe TRBD1 (6 bases). Germline CDR1 is LGHNA and CDR2 is YSLEER. V lost 0 bases and J lost 6, with 12 bases in between. This CDR3 has 14 residues. The CDR3 sequence: CASSQEYRASEQYF. In DNA form, the CDR3 reads TGCGCCAGCAGCCAAGAGTACAGGGCATCCGAGCAGTACTTC.

The J gene is TRBJ2-7, the V gene TRBV7-6; D unresolved. V lost 0 bases to trimming and J lost 2 bases, with 5 bases between them. This CDR3 has 13 amino acids. CDR1 SGHVS and CDR2 FNYEAQ come from the germline V gene. CDR3 region: CASSLAATYEQYF. The CDR3 DNA reads as TGTGCCAGCAGCTTAGCCGCCACCTACGAGCAGTACTTC.

The rearrangement joins TRBV28 to TRBJ2-5, with 11 bases aligning to TRBD2. V trimming: 2 bases; J trimming: 5 bases; junction bases outside the gene matches: 7. The CDR3 runs 16 residues. Germline CDR1 is MDHEN and CDR2 is SYDVKM. CDR3 protein: CASSLTLAGGRETQYF. The DNA of the CDR3 is TGTGCCAGCAGTTTAACCCTAGCGGGGGGCAGGGAGACCCAGTACTTC.

This clonotype was seen more than once but under ten times. The chain links TRBV6-2 or TRBV6-3 to TRBJ2-4; D is undetermined. CDR1 MNHEY and CDR2 SVGEGT come from the germline V gene. Trimming shortened V by 4 bases and J by 0 bases, and 10 bases separated the two germline ends. This CDR3 has 15 residues. DNA of the CDR3: TGTGCCAGCAGTTCCTGGACGATAGCCAAAAACATTCAGTACTTC. Translation gives CASSSWTIAKNIQYF.

This clonotype was recorded at least ten times. The CDR3 coding sequence is TGTGCCAGCTCACCACCCTTTTACGGGGGTAGGTCCAATGAGCAGTTCTTC. This gives the protein CASSPPFYGGRSNEQFF. The V and J genes are TRBV18 and TRBJ2-1, with D possibly being TRBD2 (6 bases). V was trimmed by 0 bases and J by 6 bases, leaving 18 bases between them. CDR1 is KGHSH, CDR2 LQKENI, per germline. The CDR3 is 17 residues long.

V usage is TRBV2 and J usage is TRBJ2-1, with D possibly being TRBD2 (5 bases). CDR3 length: 13 residues. V gave up 4 bases and J gave up 9 bases, with 13 bases separating them. Germline V gives CDR1 SNHLY, CDR2 FYNNEI. CDR3: CASSVGGRAEQFF. DNA of the CDR3: TGTGCCAGCAGTGTCGGTGGGCGGGCTGAGCAGTTCTTC.

This clonotype appeared a few times. CDR3: CAIGGQAETQYF. The CDR3 bases are TGTGCCATCGGGGGACAGGCAGAGACCCAGTACTTC. The V and J genes are TRBV10-3 and TRBJ2-5, with 8 bases lining up with TRBD1. CDR1 and CDR2 (germline): ENHRY, SYGVKD. The J segment lost 4 bases and the V segment lost 8 bases, leaving 3 bases of the junction unmatched. The CDR3 runs to 12 residues.

This clonotype was observed a few times. The chain uses TRBV6-5 and TRBJ1-4, with unresolved D. CDR1 and CDR2 from the germline V gene are MNHEY and SVGAGI. Trimming cost V 6 bases and J 0 bases, with 14 bases left between them. The CDR3 has 16 residues. CDR3 sequence reads: CASRRDFGATNEKLFF. The CDR3 DNA follows: TGTGCCAGCAGAAGGGATTTCGGTGCAACTAATGAAAAACTGTTTTTT.

This clonotype has a handful of counts. The genes are TRBV7-2 and TRBJ2-3, with 8 positions matching TRBD2. The CDR3 is 14 residues long. The ends lost 0 bases at V and 10 bases at J; junction bases unmatched: 6. The germline V gene encodes CDR1 SGHTA and CDR2 FQGNSA. The CDR3 loop reads CASSLAGGGGAQYF. Written as DNA, the CDR3 is TGTGCCAGCAGCTTAGCCGGGGGGGGTGGAGCGCAGTATTTT.

This clonotype has ten or more counts. The chain recombines TRBV7-2 with TRBJ1-2, with a tentative D call TRBD1 (6 bases). Germline V gene data show CDR1 as SGHTA and CDR2 as FQGNSA. This CDR3 region has 14 residues. V gave up 7 bases and J gave up 1 base, with 13 bases separating them. This CDR3 is CASTQMDSNYGYTF. CDR3 nucleotide sequence: TGTGCCAGCACCCAAATGGACAGTAACTATGGCTACACCTTC. The complete variable domain, with remaining parts taken from reference TRBV7-2 and TRBJ1-2, reads GAGVSQSPSNKVTEKGKDVELRCDPISGHTALYWYRQSLGQGLEFLIYFQGNSAPDKSGLPSDRFSAERTGGSVSTLTIQRTQQEDSAVYLCASTQMDSNYGYTFGSGTRLTVV.

This clonotype was recorded a few times. This chain links TRBV9 with TRBJ1-6; TRBD1 agrees at 7 bases. The germline CDR1 and CDR2 sequences are SGDLS and YYNGEE. This CDR3 is 13 amino acids long. With 2 bases clipped from V and 10 bases from J, the junction kept 3 bases outside the gene matches. Written as DNA, the CDR3 is TGTGCCAGCAGCGTTACAGGGGACTCACCCCTCCACTTT. It encodes CASSVTGDSPLHF.

Ten or more counts support this clonotype. The gene calls are TRBV12-3 or TRBV12-4 and TRBJ1-4, with a tentative D call TRBD1 (5 bases). The V and J ends lost 3 bases and 7 bases respectively, with 21 bases between them. The CDR3 is made up of 17 amino acids. CDR3 nucleotide sequence: TGTGCCAGCAGTTTTACCAACCTTGCAGGGAACGGTGAAAAACTGTTTTTT. Its protein is CASSFTNLAGNGEKLFF.

Only a few counts were recorded for this clonotype. This chain links TRBV2 with TRBJ1-2; 8 bases line up with TRBD1. This CDR3 has 13 residues. Germline CDR1 is SNHLY and CDR2 is FYNNEI. Trimming removed 6 bases from V and 5 bases from J; junction bases left unmatched: 5. This chain's CDR3 is CASRPGQGYGYTF. CDR3 DNA: TGTGCCAGCAGACCCGGACAGGGATATGGCTACACCTTC.